The next 9 T cell receptor beta chains were all read from a single sample in a study of chemoradiotherapy in HPV16-positive cancers. Profiling relied on immunoSEQ multiplex PCR, and the TCRdb table lists in-frame clones only, not all of them. The sample includes tens of thousands of clones, about nine tenths seen only once; the top ten take roughly 3.5%. The sample was blood, taken from a patient who underwent chemoradiotherapy. These receptors came from a human donor with HPV-associated anogenital cancer.

The chain carries TRBV7-9 and TRBJ2-5; 7 bases line up with TRBD1. Germline CDR1 SEHNR, CDR2 FQNEAQ (reference sequence). The V gene end was trimmed by 5 bases and the J gene end by 2 bases; junction bases not matched to a gene: 5. This CDR3 comprises 14 residues. Written as DNA, the CDR3 is TGTGCCAGCAGCCCCGACAGGGCGCAAGAGACCCAGTACTTC. Translated, it gives CASSPDRAQETQYF. Complete variable domain (other parts from reference TRBV7-9 and TRBJ2-5): DTGVSQNPRHKITKRGQNVTFRCDPISEHNRLYWYRQTLGQGPEFLTYFQNEAQLEKSRLLSDRFSAERPKGSFSTLEIQRTEQGDSAMYLCASSPDRAQETQYFGPGTRLLVL.

The gene calls are TRBV5-1 and TRBJ2-1, with 11 bases lining up with TRBD1. This CDR3 contains 16 residues. The germline V gene encodes CDR1 SGHRS and CDR2 YFSETQ. After removal of 5 bases from V and 4 bases from J, the junction contained 8 bases not matched to a gene. In nucleotides, the CDR3 is TGCGCCAGCAGTTCGGGACAGGGGGGAAGATACAATGAGCAGTTCTTC. Protein sequence: CASSSGQGGRYNEQFF.

The rearrangement joins TRBV6-6 to TRBJ2-3, with unresolved D. The V gene's germline CDR1 is MNHNY and CDR2 SVGAGI (reference sequence). Trimming shortened V by 6 bases and J by 3 bases, and 7 bases separated the two germline ends. The CDR3 consists of 12 residues. The CDR3 sequence: CASRAQTDTQYF. The CDR3, as DNA: TGTGCCAGCAGAGCGCAAACAGATACGCAGTATTTT.

The rearrangement links TRBV7-2 to TRBJ2-1; D gene uncertain. Germline-derived CDR1 and CDR2 are SGHTA and FQGNSA. V lost 7 bases and J lost 0, with 10 bases in between. The CDR3 runs 14 residues. The CDR3, as DNA: TGTGCCAGCACCTTCGACTTCTCCTACAATGAGCAGTTCTTC. Translated, it gives CASTFDFSYNEQFF.

CDR3: CASSLWVGTGGNRASPLHF. As DNA, the CDR3 is TGTGCCAGCAGCTTATGGGTCGGGACAGGGGGAAATAGGGCTTCACCCCTCCACTTT. V gene TRBV11-2 combines with J gene TRBJ1-6; 11 positions match TRBD1. J gave up 9 bases and V 2 bases, and 15 bases lay outside the gene matches. Germline-derived CDR1 and CDR2 are SGHAT and FQNNGV. This CDR3 is 19 amino acids long.

The V and J genes are TRBV27 and TRBJ1-1, with 9 bases identical to TRBD1. The germline V gene has CDR1 MNHEY and CDR2 SMNVEV (reference sequence). The junction had 11 bases not matched to a gene; V was cut back by 6 bases and J by 6 bases. CDR3 length: 15 residues. The CDR3 sequence is CASRDRTGAGAEAFF. In DNA, the CDR3 is TGTGCCAGCAGGGACCGGACAGGGGCGGGAGCTGAAGCTTTCTTT.

This clone was seen a few times. The chain has TRBV9 and TRBJ2-7; possibly TRBD1 for D (6 bases). The germline V gene encodes CDR1 SGDLS and CDR2 YYNGEE. Trimming cost V 4 bases and J 6 bases, with 14 bases left between them. The CDR3 covers 13 residues. The CDR3 nucleotides are TGTGCCAGCAGCCTCTCTACAGGGTCCGAGCAGTACTTC. Its translation: CASSLSTGSEQYF.

The chain links TRBV4-3 to TRBJ2-7, with TRBD2 as a possible D gene (6 bases). The CDR3 is made up of 17 amino acids. Trimming pared 3 bases from V and 5 bases from J, leaving 23 bases between. The germline gives CDR1 LGHNA, CDR2 YSLEER. CDR3 sequence: CASSHEWGDELRDEQYF. The CDR3 DNA follows: TGCGCCAGCAGCCACGAATGGGGGGACGAGCTCAGAGACGAGCAGTACTTC.

The chain links TRBV4-1 to TRBJ2-3, with 7 bases lining up with TRBD1. V shed 5 bases, J shed 2 bases, and the junction held 7 bases outside the gene matches. CDR1 is MGHRA and CDR2 is YSYEKL in the germline V gene. The CDR3 runs 15 residues. The CDR3 sequence: CASSRQGWDTDTQYF. CDR3 sequence (DNA): TGCGCCAGCAGCAGACAGGGATGGGACACAGATACGCAGTATTTT.